Below, 31 T cell receptor beta chains from the same sample are listed, as sequenced in a study of graft-versus-host responses after intestinal transplantation. These receptors are not linked to any known antigen. Method: immunoSEQ multiplex PCR; TCRdb's copy keeps in-frame clones and lacks some. The sample has tens of thousands of clones, about nine tenths seen once. Source: unstimulated CD4+ T cells sorted from spleen or lymph node cells, taken before intestinal transplant. Receptors were obtained from a human donor who received an intestinal transplant.

This clone was seen a single time. The genes are TRBV5-1 and TRBJ2-2; 11 nucleotides match TRBD2. Germline trimming cut 2 bases from V and 4 bases from J; bases unmatched to any gene: 4. Germline assignment: CDR1 SGHRS and CDR2 YFSETQ. This CDR3 contains 16 residues. The CDR3 region is CASSFTSGGTTGELFF. In DNA, the CDR3 is TGCGCCAGCAGCTTCACTAGCGGGGGAACCACCGGGGAGCTGTTTTTT.

The table lists this clone with a count of one. This chain joins TRBV5-6 and TRBJ2-5; D is uncertain. The germline gives CDR1 SGHDT, CDR2 YYEEEE. V lost 3 bases and J 2 bases, leaving 5 bases between the germline ends. This CDR3 contains 12 residues. The CDR3 loop is CASSYSQETQYF. CDR3 nucleotide sequence: TGTGCCAGCAGCTATAGTCAAGAGACCCAGTACTTC.

The chain joins TRBV6-1 to TRBJ1-5; 7 bases are shared with TRBD1. From germline, CDR1 is MNHNS and CDR2 SASEGT. V shed 5 bases and J 0 bases; nucleotides not matched to a gene: 4. The CDR3 totals 15 residues. CDR3 sequence: CASSKGAFSNQPQHF. The CDR3 DNA reads as TGTGCCAGCAGTAAGGGGGCTTTTAGCAATCAGCCCCAGCATTTT.

V usage is TRBV7-9 and J usage is TRBJ2-1, with TRBD2 matching over 14 bases. The junction had 3 bases not matched to a gene; V was cut back by 3 bases and J by 5 bases. In germline, CDR1 is SEHNR, CDR2 FQNEAQ (reference sequence). CDR3 size: 16 residues. As DNA, the CDR3 is TGTGCCAGCAGCTTCGAGGGACTAGCGGGGGACAATGAGCAGTTCTTC. Protein sequence: CASSFEGLAGDNEQFF.

This clone appeared a few times. The chain employs TRBV10-3 and TRBJ1-5; 7 nucleotides align to TRBD1. V trimming: 2 bases; J trimming: 2 bases; junction bases outside the gene matches: 12. The CDR3 extends over 18 amino acids. CDR1 ENHRY and CDR2 SYGVKD come from the germline V gene. In DNA, the CDR3 is TGTGCCATCAGTGAGCCAGGGGACAGTGGATGGGGCAATCAGCCCCAGCATTTT. Amino acids: CAISEPGDSGWGNQPQHF.

This chain joins TRBV6-5 and TRBJ1-2; the D is unclear. The germline V and J ends were trimmed by 5 bases and 7 bases, with 20 bases remaining between them. Germline V gene sequence: CDR1 MNHEY, CDR2 SVGAGI. This CDR3 is 15 amino acids long. The CDR3 bases are TGTGCCAGCAGTGCCACATGGAGCTCAGCGAGTGGCTACACCTTC. This gives the protein CASSATWSSASGYTF.

The chain links TRBV30 to TRBJ1-2; TRBD1 agrees at 8 bases. The germline V gene encodes CDR1 GTSNPN and CDR2 SVGIG (reference sequence). The CDR3 has 12 amino acids. After removal of 2 bases from V and 4 bases from J, the junction contained 0 bases not matched to a gene. CDR3 residues: CAWSTGGYGYTF. The CDR3 DNA is TGTGCCTGGAGTACAGGGGGCTATGGCTACACCTTC.

This chain connects TRBV5-6 to TRBJ1-2; 7 nucleotides agree with TRBD1. V dropped 1 base and J dropped 6; count of bases not matched to a gene: 3. The CDR3 sequence is 13 residues long. Germline CDR1 and CDR2: SGHDT and YYEEEE. Here the CDR3 reads CASSLPTGNGYTF. The DNA of the CDR3 is TGTGCCAGCAGCTTGCCGACAGGGAATGGCTACACCTTC.

The CDR3 here is CAWSRDRNEQYF. DNA for the CDR3: TGTGCCTGGAGTAGGGACAGAAACGAGCAGTACTTC. This chain uses TRBV30 with TRBJ2-7; TRBD1 matches 7 bases. V trimming: 2 bases; J trimming: 5 bases; junction bases outside the gene matches: 3. Looked up from germline, CDR1 is GTSNPN and CDR2 is SVGIG (reference sequence). The CDR3 is 12 residues long.

This clone showed up just a few times. This chain connects TRBV4-3 to TRBJ1-2, with TRBD1 as a possible D gene (5 bases). The CDR3 contains 15 residues. Looked up from germline, CDR1 is LGHNA and CDR2 is YSLEER. The V end lost 0 bases, the J end lost 0 bases, and 8 bases lay between the germline ends. CDR3 region: CASSQDWTTNYGYTF. The CDR3 region has the DNA TGCGCCAGCAGCCAAGATTGGACAACTAACTATGGCTACACCTTC.

The V gene is TRBV19, the J gene TRBJ1-4; D unclear. Looked up from germline, CDR1 is LNHDA and CDR2 is SQIVND (reference sequence). The CDR3 is made up of 14 amino acids. Trimming cost V 1 base and J 6 bases, with 9 bases left between them. The CDR3 nucleotides read TGTGCCAGTAGTATAGCCTACGGGGATGAAAAACTGTTTTTT. The encoded protein is CASSIAYGDEKLFF.

This clone appeared a single time. The chain couples TRBV7-2 to TRBJ1-2; TRBD1 aligns across 8 bases. Losses at the gene ends were 5 bases for V and 7 bases for J; bases not matched to a gene: 9. Germline loops: CDR1 SGHTA, CDR2 FQGNSA. This CDR3 has 14 residues. CDR3: CASSGRQGLSGYTF. DNA of the CDR3: TGTGCCAGCAGCGGGCGACAGGGGTTGAGTGGCTACACCTTC. The full variable domain, its missing parts supplied by reference TRBV7-2 and TRBJ1-2, is GAGVSQSPSNKVTEKGKDVELRCDPISGHTALYWYRQSLGQGLEFLIYFQGNSAPDKSGLPSDRFSAERTGGSVSTLTIQRTQQEDSAVYLCASSGRQGLSGYTFGSGTRLTVV.

The chain combines TRBV5-6 with TRBJ2-3, with D possibly TRBD1 on 6 matching bases. Germline CDR1 reads SGHDT; CDR2 reads YYEEEE. Trimming shortened V by 1 base and J by 4 bases, and 16 bases separated the two germline ends. The CDR3 totals 16 residues. In nucleotides, the CDR3 is TGTGCCAGCAGCTTGTTTGGGACATCCTCCCCAGATACGCAGTATTTT. It encodes CASSLFGTSSPDTQYF.

J is TRBJ2-3 and V is TRBV27; perhaps TRBD2 as D (5 bases). The CDR3 spans 13 residues. The germline gives CDR1 MNHEY, CDR2 SMNVEV (reference sequence). The V end lost 4 bases, the J end lost 0 bases, and 5 bases lay between the germline ends. The CDR3 loop reads CASSSGSTDTQYF. The DNA of the CDR3 is TGTGCCAGCAGTTCGGGGAGCACAGATACGCAGTATTTT.

The V call is TRBV7-2, the J call TRBJ2-5; possible D gene TRBD1, 5 bases. This CDR3 is built from 15 residues. Trimming cost V 1 base and J 4 bases, with 13 bases left between them. From germline, CDR1 is SGHTA and CDR2 FQGNSA. DNA of the CDR3: TGTGCCAGCAGCTTAGATACAGGAGCCGGAGAGACCCAGTACTTC. Protein product: CASSLDTGAGETQYF.

The CDR3 is CASSPSLAGGPNEQFF. The DNA of the CDR3 is TGTGCCAGCTCACCCTCCCTAGCGGGGGGGCCCAATGAGCAGTTCTTC. The rearrangement uses TRBV18 and TRBJ2-1; 12 bases are shared with TRBD2. The CDR3 totals 16 residues. J was trimmed by 6 bases and V by 3 bases; bases with no gene match: 6. Germline V CDR1 and CDR2: KGHSH, LQKENI. Using reference TRBV18 and TRBJ2-1 for the parts outside the CDR3, the full variable domain is NAGVMQNPRHLVRRRGQEARLRCSPMKGHSHVYWYRQLPEEGLKFMVYLQKENIIDESGMPKERFSAEFPKEGPSILRIQQVVRGDSAAYFCASSPSLAGGPNEQFFGPGTRLTVL.

The chain links TRBV30 to TRBJ1-6, with D tentatively TRBD1 (5 bases). Germline V gene data show CDR1 as GTSNPN and CDR2 as SVGIG (reference sequence). The CDR3 totals 14 residues. The V and J ends lost 0 bases and 6 bases respectively, with 9 bases between them. The CDR3 region has the DNA TGTGCCTGGAGTGTAGGGGTTCCTAATTCACCCCTCCACTTT. The encoded protein is CAWSVGVPNSPLHF.

CDR3 sequence: CASSLQGSVNTEAFF. Written as DNA, the CDR3 is TGTGCCAGCAGCTTACAGGGGAGCGTGAACACTGAAGCTTTCTTT. This rearrangement joins TRBV11-2 to TRBJ1-1; D possibly corresponds to TRBD1 (6 bases). Germline CDR1 is SGHAT and CDR2 is FQNNGV. This CDR3 spans 15 amino acids. Trimming took off 2 bases at V and 0 bases at J, with 10 bases between the two ends.

This rearrangement joins TRBV7-9 to TRBJ2-7; 8 nucleotides match TRBD1. The CDR3 consists of 16 residues. Germline V gene data show CDR1 as SEHNR and CDR2 as FQNEAQ (reference sequence). J lost 1 base, V lost 5 bases, and 10 bases had no gene match. The CDR3 spells CASSPRTGSNSYEQYF. The CDR3 DNA sequence: TGTGCCAGCAGCCCGAGGACAGGGTCTAATTCCTACGAGCAGTACTTC.

CDR3 nucleotides: TGCGCCAGCAGCCAAGACGGGGGGACTGAAAAACTGTTTTTT. Protein sequence: CASSQDGGTEKLFF. J is TRBJ1-4 and V is TRBV4-1, with D maybe TRBD1 (5 bases). CDR3 length equals 14 residues. Trimming cost V 0 bases and J 7 bases, with 9 bases left between them. Germline V gene data show CDR1 as MGHRA and CDR2 as YSYEKL.

This chain links TRBV18 with TRBJ2-7; maybe TRBD1 (6 bases). V was shortened by 1 base and J by 2 bases, with 6 bases between the two germline ends. Germline V gene lookup returns CDR1 KGHSH and CDR2 LQKENI. This CDR3 comprises 13 residues. As DNA, the CDR3 is TGTGCCAGCTCACCACGGGACACCTACGAGCAGTACTTC. It encodes CASSPRDTYEQYF.

With respect to this clone: A junction boundary mismatches the germline segment, possibly from a read error. The chain combines TRBV5-1 with TRBJ1-2, with a tentative D call TRBD1 (6 bases). This CDR3 spans 14 amino acids. Germline values: CDR1 SGHRS, CDR2 YFSETQ. DNA for the CDR3: TGCACCAGCAGCTCGAGCCAGGGGAGGGATGGCTACACCTTC. This encodes CTSSSSQGRDGYTF.

V gene TRBV7-9 combines with J gene TRBJ2-7; the match to TRBD1 covers 7 bases. The CDR3 spans 16 residues. CDR1 and CDR2 from the germline V gene are SEHNR and FQNEAQ (reference sequence). Unmatched junction bases numbered 14, after V lost 2 bases and J lost 7 bases. The CDR3 here is CASSLIKRGPRREQYF. CDR3 in DNA: TGTGCCAGCAGCTTAATAAAGAGGGGGCCGAGAAGGGAGCAGTACTTC.

The chain carries TRBV2 and TRBJ1-1, with 8 bases identical to TRBD1. V lost 1 base to trimming and J lost 11 bases; unmatched junction nucleotides: 3. Germline V gene sequence: CDR1 SNHLY, CDR2 FYNNEI. The CDR3 runs to 12 residues. In DNA form, the CDR3 reads TGTGCCAGCAGTGAAGAGGACAGGGTGGCTTTCTTT. As protein: CASSEEDRVAFF.

This clone was observed a few times. This chain links TRBV19 with TRBJ1-5; 7 bases agree with TRBD1. Germline V gene data show CDR1 as LNHDA and CDR2 as SQIVND (reference sequence). CDR3 length: 18 amino acids. V lost 1 base and J lost 0; bases outside the gene matches: 9. The CDR3 nucleotides read TGTGCCAGTAGTATAGGGACAGGAGTAGCCTATAGCAATCAGCCCCAGCATTTT. This codes for CASSIGTGVAYSNQPQHF.

The chain links TRBV7-7 to TRBJ2-5, with D uncertain. The CDR3 length is 14 residues. Trimming left V 1 base short and J 0 bases short, with 6 bases between. Germline V gives CDR1 SSHAT, CDR2 FNYEAQ (reference sequence). For the CDR3, the DNA is TGTGCCAGCAGCTTAGGTACTCACCAAGAGACCCAGTACTTC. This translates into CASSLGTHQETQYF.

V is TRBV6-6 and J is TRBJ2-3; 8 nucleotides agree with TRBD1. Germline CDR1 and CDR2: MNHNY and SVGAGI (reference sequence). The CDR3 extends over 12 amino acids. V lost 0 bases, J lost 11 bases, and 1 base stayed unmatched. CDR3 nucleotide sequence: TGTGCCAGCAGTTACTCCGGGACAGGGCAGTATTTT. This sequence encodes CASSYSGTGQYF.

This chain uses TRBV6-5 with TRBJ1-2, with 7 bases fitting TRBD1. The CDR3 is 13 amino acids. The germline V gene has CDR1 MNHEY and CDR2 SVGAGI. The ends lost 6 bases at V and 7 bases at J; junction bases unmatched: 8. The CDR3 sequence is CASRQYRGGGYTF. The CDR3 bases are TGTGCCAGCAGACAATACAGGGGTGGTGGCTACACCTTC.

V is TRBV29-1 and J is TRBJ1-2; TRBD1 is a possible D gene (6 bases). Per the germline V gene, CDR1 is SQVTM and CDR2 is ANQGSEA. This CDR3 comprises 15 residues. V was pared by 5 bases and J by 1 base, with 17 bases between. CDR3 DNA sequence: TGCAGCGTTAACAGGGAACCTAGGGATAACTATGGCTACACCTTC. Translation: CSVNREPRDNYGYTF.

The CDR3 loop reads CASSLDRLAGTDTQYF. The CDR3, as DNA: TGTGCCAGCAGCTTAGATAGGCTAGCGGGCACAGATACGCAGTATTTT. The chain combines TRBV7-8 with TRBJ2-3; the match to TRBD2 covers 7 bases. CDR1 is SGHVS, CDR2 FQNEAQ, per germline. The CDR3 covers 16 residues. Unmatched junction bases numbered 5, after V lost 1 base and J lost 1 base.

The V gene is TRBV20-1, the J gene TRBJ2-7; a weak D match, TRBD2 (5 bases). V gave up 4 bases and J gave up 6 bases, with 10 bases separating them. Germline lookup yields CDR1 DFQATT and CDR2 SNEGSKA (reference sequence). This CDR3 is built from 11 residues. The CDR3 region is CSAKRRVEQYF. Written as DNA, the CDR3 is TGCAGTGCTAAGCGGAGAGTCGAGCAGTACTTC.